Listed here are 7 T cell receptor beta chains from one sample, sequenced in a study of Graves' ophthalmopathy and Graves' hyperthyroidism. The sequenced template was RNA, covering the TCR beta CDR3 region. The first round was an RT-PCR with HTBI primers, and the second round was a multiplex PCR. TCRdb ran MiXCR on the multiplex PCR reads and lists one entry per CDR3 protein. The sample records 200,000 to 300,000 distinct CDR3 sequences, about 46% being singletons. The sequenced material came from peripheral blood. The receptor set was obtained from an adult man with Graves' ophthalmopathy.

This clonotype was seen a single time. The V gene is TRBV29-1, the J gene TRBJ1-1, with TRBD1 identical over 8 bases. The V segment lost 6 bases and the J segment 3 bases; nucleotides outside the gene matches: 6. The CDR3 is 13 amino acids. Germline assignment: CDR1 SQVTM and CDR2 ANQGSEA. CDR3: CSVRTGWDTEAFF. CDR3 sequence (DNA): TGCAGCGTGAGGACAGGGTGGGACACTGAAGCTTTCTTT.

This clonotype was seen ten or more times. This chain joins TRBV19 and TRBJ2-7, with a possible D match to TRBD1 (6 bases). CDR3 length: 14 amino acids. Germline V gene lookup returns CDR1 LNHDA and CDR2 SQIVND (reference sequence). The ends were cut back, 5 bases at V and 6 bases at J, with 17 bases in the middle. CDR3 sequence reads: CASSSTGTSGEQYF. The CDR3 region has the DNA TGTGCCAGTAGTTCGACCGGGACATCAGGCGAGCAGTACTTC.

This clonotype was counted between two and nine times. V usage is TRBV9 and J usage is TRBJ1-1, with D unresolved. The germline CDR1 and CDR2 sequences are SGDLS and YYNGEE. V was pared by 0 bases and J by 7 bases, with 10 bases between. The CDR3 consists of 13 residues. CDR3 loop: CASSVALSGEAFF. DNA for the CDR3: TGTGCCAGCAGCGTAGCGTTGTCGGGTGAAGCTTTCTTT.

This chain joins TRBV9 and TRBJ2-5; 8 positions agree with TRBD2. After removal of 0 bases from V and 3 bases from J, the junction contained 4 bases not matched to a gene. Germline V gene lookup returns CDR1 SGDLS and CDR2 YYNGEE. The CDR3 consists of 15 residues. The CDR3 nucleotides read TGTGCCAGCAGCGTAGGAGCGGGGGTAAAAGAGACCCAGTACTTC. Its protein is CASSVGAGVKETQYF.

This clonotype was detected many times. This chain uses TRBV5-1 with TRBJ1-1; D uncertain. The CDR3 spans 13 residues. CDR1 and CDR2 (germline): SGHRS, YFSETQ. Between the trimmed V and J ends, which lost 2 bases and 1 base, there was a span of 6 bases. The CDR3 region has the DNA TGCGCCAGCAGCTTTCGACAGAACACTGAAGCTTTCTTT. The encoded protein is CASSFRQNTEAFF.

The sample holds many counts of this clonotype. V usage is TRBV15 and J usage is TRBJ2-5; D might be TRBD2 (7 bases). The CDR3 has 14 residues. Between the trimmed V and J ends, which lost 3 bases and 5 bases, there was a span of 13 bases. Germline-derived CDR1 and CDR2 are LNHNV and YYDKDF (reference sequence). CDR3 loop: CATSSGGGEETQYF. CDR3 bases: TGTGCCACCAGCAGCGGAGGGGGGGAGGAGACCCAGTACTTC.

As DNA, the CDR3 is TGTGCCAGCAGCCATGCACTTAGGGGGAGGAATGAAAAACTGTTTTTT. As protein: CASSHALRGRNEKLFF. The chain carries TRBV2 and TRBJ1-4; D might be TRBD1 (6 bases). The CDR3 loop spans 16 amino acids. Germline V gene sequence: CDR1 SNHLY, CDR2 FYNNEI. The germline V and J ends were trimmed by 6 bases and 5 bases, with 19 bases remaining between them.